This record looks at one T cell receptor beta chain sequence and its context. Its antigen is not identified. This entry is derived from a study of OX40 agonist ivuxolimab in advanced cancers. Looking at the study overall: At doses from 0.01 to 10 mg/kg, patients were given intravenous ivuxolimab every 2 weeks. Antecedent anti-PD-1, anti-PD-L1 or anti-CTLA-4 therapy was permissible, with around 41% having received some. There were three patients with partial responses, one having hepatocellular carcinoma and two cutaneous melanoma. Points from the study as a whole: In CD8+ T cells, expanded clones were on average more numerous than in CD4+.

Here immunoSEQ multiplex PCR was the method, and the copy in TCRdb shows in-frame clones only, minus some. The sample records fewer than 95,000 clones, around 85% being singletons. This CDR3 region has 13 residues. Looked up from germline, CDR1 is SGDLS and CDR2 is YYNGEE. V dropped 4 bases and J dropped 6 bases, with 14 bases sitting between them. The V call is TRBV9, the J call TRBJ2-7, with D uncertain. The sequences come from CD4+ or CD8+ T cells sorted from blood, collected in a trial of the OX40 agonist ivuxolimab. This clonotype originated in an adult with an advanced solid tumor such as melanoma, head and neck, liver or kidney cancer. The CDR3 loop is CASSRTGEGEQYF. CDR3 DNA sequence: TGTGCCAGCAGCCGAACTGGGGAAGGCGAGCAGTACTTC.